This TCR beta chain was documented in a study of blood T cell repertoires in COVID-19 (dated by TCRdb to about 2020). Concerning the study at large: Collaborator samples came from the United States, Italy and Spain and covered acute and convalescent phases of COVID-19. The material from the prospective study consisted of cDNA or gDNA derived from T cells, B-cell-depleted T cells, or PBMCs. Deeply sampled blood TCRbeta repertoires from subjects exposed to, actively infected with, or recovered from COVID-19 were included in the dataset. A freely available public database, intended as a resource for researchers studying the immune response to SARS-CoV-2, is where the repertoires were released. The samples were drawn from the first 160 participants of the ongoing ImmuneRACE study and from more than 1,000 subjects provided by 6 global collaborators. Nearly every sample came with metadata listing a de-identified subject ID, COVID-19 status, age in years and sex. Where available, HLA class I and class II types were taken from metadata supplied by the sample provider and were not determined by assay-based typing.

The immunoSEQ Assay, a bias-controlled multiplex PCR, was used to amplify TCRbeta CDR3 regions from genomic DNA. The published analysis was carried out like this. Nucleated cell counts per sample were estimated from amplification of reference gene primers within the assay. To quantify the absolute abundance of each unique TCRbeta CDR3 rearrangement, sequence reads were collapsed and filtered. For each sample, productive Simpson clonality was calculated as the square root of Simpson's diversity index over productive rearrangements. TCRdb retrieved this table from immuneACCESS and kept in-frame rearrangements only. Not all clones are present; in checked studies, unresolved V genes account for under half, and no reason is known for the remainder. V and J calls and clone size follow that table, whereas D and trimming were derived from the DNA. The sample table contains roughly 300,000 clones; only one count was recorded for 87% of them. The top ten clones comprise roughly 1% of the sample.

Participants in the prospective study were aged roughly 18 to 100 years, lived in some 24 United States geographic areas, and enrolled through a virtual design. In the prospective study, participants were assigned to cohorts based on the clinical history participants reported in a screening survey and a study questionnaire. For ImmuneRACE Cohort 3, a participant was defined as recovered based on two consecutive negative NP/OP PCR tests, clearance by a healthcare professional, or resolution of symptoms. In the prospective study, mobile phlebotomists collected whole blood, serum and a nasopharyngeal or oropharyngeal swab from each participant. Participants in the prospective study had the option to provide additional blood draws and questionnaires over a roughly two-month period. Before DNA extraction, blood samples from the prospective study were shipped at room temperature or frozen. For this chain, trimming is 4 bases at the V end and 4 bases at the J end, and the number of junction bases without a gene match is 1. The CDR3 contains 14 residues, cysteine and phenylalanine counted. Left in the record is the CDR3 DNA by itself, 42 bases read in frame from the first base. From the germline V gene (reference sequence), CDR1 is MNHEY and CDR2 is SMNVEV.

Results and caveats for the whole study, not just this receptor: The amount of clinical and demographic metadata varied by source and participant and was provided uncurated.

This clone was counted once. Its antigen remains undetermined. No base qualities exist here, and no much larger clone lies one base off it. The chain is encoded by TRBV27 joined to TRBJ2-7; 13 bases in the middle match TRBD2. The clonotype comes from a woman younger than 45 who had recovered from COVID-19. Material: PBMCs or T cells enriched from blood (not recorded which). The CDR3 reads CASSWTSGGYEQYF. The DNA sequence is given as TGTGCCAGCAGTTGGACTAGCGGGGGTTACGAGCAGTACTTC.